A single sample is the source of the 28 T cell receptor beta chains below, sequenced in a study of immune evolution from preneoplasia to lung adenocarcinoma. Profiled with immunoSEQ multiplex PCR; TCRdb holds only in-frame clones, not every one. The data hold roughly 4,600 clones, with approximately 80% observed a single time. Sequences were obtained from FFPE adjacent normal lung tissue. The receptors derive from a donor older than 65 with lung adenocarcinoma.

The CDR3: CASRGTWIYEQYF. DNA of the CDR3: TGTGCCAGCAGAGGGACCTGGATCTACGAGCAGTACTTC. This chain connects TRBV2 to TRBJ2-7; TRBD1 or TRBD2 may be the D gene (5 bases each). V dropped 6 bases and J dropped 3 bases, with 12 bases sitting between them. Germline CDR1 reads SNHLY; CDR2 reads FYNNEI. This CDR3 spans 13 amino acids.

The V and J genes are TRBV9 and TRBJ2-2; 9 bases line up with TRBD1. CDR3 length equals 15 residues. The V and J ends lost 2 bases and 4 bases, in that order; junction bases with no gene match: 3. CDR1 and CDR2 from the germline V gene are SGDLS and YYNGEE. CDR3 sequence (DNA): TGTGCCAGCAGCGTTATGACAGGGGGCACCGGGGAGCTGTTTTTT. This sequence encodes CASSVMTGGTGELFF.

The chain links TRBV5-1 to TRBJ1-4; D ambiguous. Trimming removed 6 bases at V and 2 bases at J, with 11 bases between. The CDR3 consists of 14 residues. Germline V gives CDR1 SGHRS, CDR2 YFSETQ. This chain's CDR3 is CASKAGSTNEKLFF. The CDR3 coding sequence is TGCGCCAGCAAGGCGGGCAGCACTAATGAAAAACTGTTTTTT.

V and J are TRBV18 and TRBJ1-2, with no clear D. The germline V gene encodes CDR1 KGHSH and CDR2 LQKENI. The V end lost 3 bases, the J end lost 5 bases, and 10 bases lay between the germline ends. The CDR3 runs 13 residues. The CDR3 nucleotides are TGTGCCAGCTCACCCGACCCCCAGTATGGCTACACCTTC. This sequence encodes CASSPDPQYGYTF.

The V and J genes are TRBV7-3 and TRBJ2-1; D remains unclear. V was pared by 4 bases and J by 6 bases, with 7 bases between. The CDR3 is 12 amino acids. CDR1 is SGHTA, CDR2 FQGTGA, per germline. This CDR3 reads CASSSTGNEQFF. The CDR3 nucleotides read TGTGCCAGCAGCTCGACCGGCAATGAGCAGTTCTTC.

This chain links TRBV6-5 with TRBJ1-1; the D gene is possibly TRBD1 (5 bases). Germline V gene lookup returns CDR1 MNHEY and CDR2 SVGAGI. The V and J ends lost 0 bases and 3 bases respectively, with 11 bases between them. The CDR3 loop spans 15 amino acids. In DNA, the CDR3 is TGTGCCAGCAGTTACTCGCCAGGGTTGTACACTGAAGCTTTCTTT. Translated, it gives CASSYSPGLYTEAFF.

This rearrangement joins TRBV4-1 to TRBJ2-6, with 9 positions matching TRBD2. Germline CDR1 reads MGHRA; CDR2 reads YSYEKL. J lost 2 bases, V lost 5 bases, and 7 bases had no gene match. The CDR3 contains 17 residues. CDR3: CASSRPVAGAGANVLTF. CDR3 nucleotides: TGCGCCAGCAGCAGACCAGTAGCGGGAGCTGGGGCCAACGTCCTGACTTTC.

V is TRBV6-1 and J is TRBJ2-7; the match to TRBD1 covers 10 bases. CDR3 size: 15 residues. The V and J ends lost 2 bases and 9 bases, in that order; junction bases with no gene match: 10. Germline V gene lookup returns CDR1 MNHNS and CDR2 SASEGT. CDR3 DNA: TGTGCCAGCAGTGAACGGGTGACAGGGGGCCCGGTGCAGTACTTC. Amino acid sequence: CASSERVTGGPVQYF.

The chain recombines TRBV9 with TRBJ2-3; D unresolved. The germline CDR1 and CDR2 sequences are SGDLS and YYNGEE. V was shortened by 0 bases and J by 0 bases, with 8 bases between the two germline ends. The CDR3 length is 15 residues. In DNA form, the CDR3 reads TGTGCCAGCAGCGTAGCTCGCTGGAGCACAGATACGCAGTATTTT. Its protein product is CASSVARWSTDTQYF.

This chain connects TRBV11-2 to TRBJ1-4, with D tentatively TRBD1 (5 bases). The germline V gene encodes CDR1 SGHAT and CDR2 FQNNGV. Trimming shortened V by 1 base and J by 7 bases, and 7 bases separated the two germline ends. The CDR3 length is 13 residues. The CDR3 here is CASSLVDSEKLFF. CDR3 DNA: TGTGCCAGCAGCTTAGTCGACAGTGAAAAACTGTTTTTT.

V and J are TRBV4-2 and TRBJ1-2; D may be TRBD1 (6 bases). Trimming pared 1 base from V and 5 bases from J, leaving 14 bases between. Germline V CDR1 and CDR2: LGHNA, YNFKEQ. This CDR3 has 15 residues. The CDR3 reads CASSQGGQGLYGYTF. CDR3 nucleotide sequence: TGTGCCAGCAGCCAAGGCGGGCAGGGGCTTTATGGCTACACCTTC.

The V gene is TRBV10-2, the J gene TRBJ2-3; TRBD2 is a possible D gene (5 bases). V was shortened by 3 bases and J by 0 bases, with 10 bases between the two germline ends. Germline CDR1 reads WSHSY; CDR2 reads SAAADI. This CDR3 region has 15 residues. The CDR3 coding sequence is TGCGCCAGCAGTGACTTAGCGTCTAGCACAGATACGCAGTATTTT. This encodes CASSDLASSTDTQYF.

Here the CDR3 DNA reads TGTGCCAGCAGCTTGCGCTCTGGGGCCAACGTCCTGACTTTC. This encodes CASSLRSGANVLTF. The rearrangement joins TRBV13 to TRBJ2-6; D gene ambiguous. This CDR3 has 14 amino acids. CDR1 and CDR2 from the germline V gene are PRHDT and FYEKMQ (reference sequence). The V gene lost 3 bases and the J gene lost 0 bases, with 3 bases spanning the gap.

The chain links TRBV5-1 to TRBJ2-1; 12 bases line up with TRBD2. CDR3 size: 15 residues. The junction had 8 bases not matched to a gene; V was cut back by 4 bases and J by 9 bases. Looked up from germline, CDR1 is SGHRS and CDR2 is YFSETQ. The CDR3 nucleotides read TGCGCCAGCAGCCCCTCTAGCGGGAGGGCGAGTGAGCAGTTCTTC. Its translation: CASSPSSGRASEQFF.

This chain connects TRBV7-9 to TRBJ2-7; no clear D gene. Per germline, CDR1 SEHNR and CDR2 FQNEAQ (reference sequence). The CDR3 length is 13 residues. V shed 1 base and J shed 6 bases, with 10 bases lying between them. The DNA for the CDR3 is TGTGCCAGCAGCTTAGACCCGGGTATCGAGCAGTACTTC. Protein product: CASSLDPGIEQYF.

This clone was observed a handful of times. The rearrangement links TRBV2 to TRBJ1-5; 11 nucleotides line up with TRBD1. Germline V gene data show CDR1 as SNHLY and CDR2 as FYNNEI. V was clipped by 5 bases and J by 2 bases; unmatched bases: 8. There are 17 residues in the CDR3. The CDR3 DNA sequence: TGTGCCAGCAGTCCGGGACAGGGGGGGTATGGCAATCAGCCCCAGCATTTT. Amino acid sequence: CASSPGQGGYGNQPQHF. Drawing the rest from reference TRBV2 and TRBJ1-5, the complete variable domain is EPEVTQTPSHQVTQMGQEVILRCVPISNHLYFYWYRQILGQKVEFLVSFYNNEISEKSEIFDDQFSVERPDGSNFTLKIRSTKLEDSAMYFCASSPGQGGYGNQPQHFGDGTRLSIL.

The rearrangement joins TRBV29-1 to TRBJ2-2; tentative D call: TRBD2 (6 bases). Germline CDR1 SQVTM, CDR2 ANQGSEA. CDR3 length equals 13 residues. V was cut by 5 bases and J by 5 bases, with 12 bases left in between. The chain's CDR3 is CSVPRGGTGELFF. The CDR3 DNA is TGCAGCGTTCCAAGAGGAGGGACCGGGGAGCTGTTTTTT.

The chain carries TRBV5-1 and TRBJ1-4, with D perhaps matching TRBD1 (5 bases). V lost 4 bases and J 3 bases, leaving 13 bases between the germline ends. The CDR3 is made up of 15 amino acids. The germline CDR1 and CDR2 sequences are SGHRS and YFSETQ. This chain's CDR3 is CASSPWEGSNEKLFF. The CDR3 DNA sequence: TGCGCCAGCAGCCCCTGGGAGGGGTCTAATGAAAAACTGTTTTTT. The complete variable domain, with remaining parts taken from reference TRBV5-1 and TRBJ1-4, reads KAGVTQTPRYLIKTRGQQVTLSCSPISGHRSVSWYQQTPGQGLQFLFEYFSETQRNKGNFPGRFSGRQFSNSRSEMNVSTLELGDSALYLCASSPWEGSNEKLFFGSGTQLSVL.

This clone rates as large. The J gene is TRBJ2-7, the V gene TRBV7-6, with D perhaps matching TRBD1 or TRBD2 (6 bases each). The V end lost 5 bases, the J end lost 7 bases, and 15 bases lay between the germline ends. The germline V gene has CDR1 SGHVS and CDR2 FNYEAQ. The CDR3 runs to 13 residues. The CDR3 here is CASSGPGASEQYF. The CDR3, as DNA: TGTGCCAGCAGCGGTCCGGGGGCCAGTGAGCAGTACTTC.

The chain joins TRBV28 to TRBJ1-5; the D is unclear. The CDR3 covers 12 residues. The germline gives CDR1 MDHEN, CDR2 SYDVKM. V lost 7 bases, J lost 0 bases, and 4 bases lay in between. CDR3 in DNA: TGTGCCAGCAAGGGTAGCAATCAGCCCCAGCATTTT. Its protein product is CASKGSNQPQHF. The complete variable domain, with remaining parts taken from reference TRBV28 and TRBJ1-5, reads DVKVTQSSRYLVKRTGEKVFLECVQDMDHENMFWYRQDPGLGLRLIYFSYDVKMKEKGDIPEGYSVSREKKERFSLILESASTNQTSMYLCASKGSNQPQHFGDGTRLSIL.

Details on this clone: The germline gene is not matched at one end of the junction; a read error may be the cause. The V call is TRBV5-1, the J call TRBJ1-3; no firm D call. The CDR3 totals 13 residues. Germline CDR1 reads SGHRS; CDR2 reads YFSETQ. The CDR3 reads CASRLGVLDTIYF. The DNA for the CDR3 is TGCGCCAGCAGGTTGGGTGTTTTGGACACCATATATTTT. Full variable domain (rest looked up from reference TRBV5-1 and TRBJ1-3): KAGVTQTPRYLIKTRGQQVTLSCSPISGHRSVSWYQQTPGQGLQFLFEYFSETQRNKGNFPGRFSGRQFSNSRSEMNVSTLELGDSALYLCASRLGVLDTIYFGEGSWLTVV.

This rearrangement joins TRBV6-5 to TRBJ2-1; D gene uncertain. The germline V gene has CDR1 MNHEY and CDR2 SVGAGI. The CDR3 has 14 residues. V gave up 5 bases and J gave up 2 bases, with 10 bases separating them. CDR3 sequence (DNA): TGTGCCAGCAGTCCGGGTTTTCCCTACAATGAGCAGTTCTTC. This encodes CASSPGFPYNEQFF.

This clone was observed a handful of times. The gene calls are TRBV11-2 and TRBJ1-1; maybe TRBD1 (5 bases). CDR1 and CDR2 from the germline V gene are SGHAT and FQNNGV. Deletions cut 5 bases from V and 5 bases from J, with 15 bases between. This CDR3 spans 14 amino acids. The CDR3, as DNA: TGTGCCAGCAGCCCGGACGGGGCGGGGACTGAAGCTTTCTTT. Protein sequence: CASSPDGAGTEAFF.

V usage is TRBV5-1 and J usage is TRBJ1-5; weak D call: TRBD1 (5 bases). Germline-derived CDR1 and CDR2 are SGHRS and YFSETQ. The CDR3 is 15 amino acids. V lost 3 bases to trimming and J lost 2 bases, with 12 bases between them. CDR3 nucleotides: TGCGCCAGCAGCTGGGGGGGAGGTGGCAATCAGCCCCAGCATTTT. Translating it yields CASSWGGGGNQPQHF.

This chain connects TRBV5-1 to TRBJ2-5; 8 bases fit TRBD2. The V gene end was trimmed by 4 bases and the J gene end by 5 bases; junction bases not matched to a gene: 19. Per the germline V gene, CDR1 is SGHRS and CDR2 is YFSETQ. The CDR3 totals 18 residues. The CDR3 sequence: CASSNSYPGLAVLETQYF. The CDR3 region has the DNA TGCGCCAGCAGCAACTCCTACCCTGGACTAGCAGTCCTGGAGACCCAGTACTTC.

This clone appeared once. The junction departs from the called germline gene at one end, perhaps through a read error. The V and J genes are TRBV7-7 and TRBJ2-1; a possible D gene is TRBD2 (5 bases). Per germline, CDR1 SSHAT and CDR2 FNYEAQ (reference sequence). This CDR3 has 15 amino acids. This chain's CDR3 is CASSQDSNSYNEQFF. CDR3 sequence (DNA): TGTGCTAGCAGCCAGGACTCCAACTCCTACAATGAGCAGTTCTTC.

The chain links TRBV25-1 to TRBJ2-3; the D is unclear. The V gene's germline CDR1 is MGHDK and CDR2 SYGVNS. The ends were cut back, 2 bases at V and 6 bases at J, with 12 bases in the middle. The CDR3 extends over 14 amino acids. CDR3 protein: CASSEPTQGDTQYF. CDR3 coding DNA: TGTGCCAGCAGTGAACCGACCCAAGGCGATACGCAGTATTTT.

Here the CDR3 DNA reads TGTGCCTGGAAGGGTCTGGGCTACGAGCAGTACTTC. This codes for CAWKGLGYEQYF. This rearrangement joins TRBV30 to TRBJ2-7; D gene unclear. The CDR3 sequence is 12 residues long. The germline V gene encodes CDR1 GTSNPN and CDR2 SVGIG (reference sequence). V shed 4 bases and J shed 3 bases, with 10 bases lying between them.